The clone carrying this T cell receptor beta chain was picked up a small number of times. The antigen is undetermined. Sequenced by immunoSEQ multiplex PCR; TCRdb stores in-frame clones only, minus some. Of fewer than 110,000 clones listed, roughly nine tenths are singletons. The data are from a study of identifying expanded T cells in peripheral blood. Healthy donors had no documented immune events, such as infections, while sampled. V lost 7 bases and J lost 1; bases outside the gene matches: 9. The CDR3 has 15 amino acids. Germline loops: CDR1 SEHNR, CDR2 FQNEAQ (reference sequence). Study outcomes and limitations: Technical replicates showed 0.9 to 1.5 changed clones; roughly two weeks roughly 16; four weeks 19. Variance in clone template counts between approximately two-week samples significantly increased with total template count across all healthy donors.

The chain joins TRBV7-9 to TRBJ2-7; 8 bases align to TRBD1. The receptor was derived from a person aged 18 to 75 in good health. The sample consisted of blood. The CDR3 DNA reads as TGTGCCAGCACCCAAACCGGGACAGGATCCTACGAGCAGTACTTC. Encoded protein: CASTQTGTGSYEQYF.